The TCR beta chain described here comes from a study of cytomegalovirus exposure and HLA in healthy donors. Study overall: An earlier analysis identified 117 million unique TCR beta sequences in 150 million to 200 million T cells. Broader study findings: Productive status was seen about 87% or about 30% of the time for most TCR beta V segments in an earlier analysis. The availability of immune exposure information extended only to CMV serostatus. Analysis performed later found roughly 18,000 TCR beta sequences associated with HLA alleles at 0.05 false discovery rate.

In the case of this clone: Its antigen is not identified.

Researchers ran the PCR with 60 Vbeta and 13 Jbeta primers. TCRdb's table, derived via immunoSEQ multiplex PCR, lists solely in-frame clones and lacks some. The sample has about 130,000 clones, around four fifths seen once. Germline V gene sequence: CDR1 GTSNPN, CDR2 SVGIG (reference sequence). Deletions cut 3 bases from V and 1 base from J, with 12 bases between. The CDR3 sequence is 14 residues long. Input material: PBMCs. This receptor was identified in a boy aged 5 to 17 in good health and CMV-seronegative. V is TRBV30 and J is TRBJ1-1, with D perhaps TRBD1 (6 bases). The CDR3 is CAWRKSDRNTEAFF. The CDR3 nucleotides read TGTGCCTGGAGAAAATCGGACAGGAACACTGAAGCTTTCTTT. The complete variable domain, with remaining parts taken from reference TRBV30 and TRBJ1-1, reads SQTIHQWPATLVQPVGSPLSLECTVEGTSNPNLYWYRQAAGRGLQLLFYSVGIGQISSEVPQNLSASRPQDRQFILSSKKLLLSDSGFYLCAWRKSDRNTEAFFGQGTRLTVV.